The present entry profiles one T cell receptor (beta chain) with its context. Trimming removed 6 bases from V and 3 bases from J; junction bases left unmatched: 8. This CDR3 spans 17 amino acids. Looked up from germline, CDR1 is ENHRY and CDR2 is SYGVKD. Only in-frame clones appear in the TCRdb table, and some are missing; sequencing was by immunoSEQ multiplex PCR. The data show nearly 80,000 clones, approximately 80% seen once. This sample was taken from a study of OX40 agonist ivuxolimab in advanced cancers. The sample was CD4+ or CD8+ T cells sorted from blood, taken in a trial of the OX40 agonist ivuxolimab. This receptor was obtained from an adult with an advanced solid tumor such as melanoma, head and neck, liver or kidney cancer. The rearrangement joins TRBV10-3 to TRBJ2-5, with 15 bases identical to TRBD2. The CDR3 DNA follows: TGTGCCATCAGCCCCAGGACTAGCGGGAGGGGGAAAGAGACCCAGTACTTC. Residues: CAISPRTSGRGKETQYF.